These 5 T cell receptor beta chains came from one sample sequenced in a study of blood T cell repertoires in COVID-19. Produced via immunoSEQ multiplex PCR; TCRdb's table is partial and in-frame only. This sample has fewer than 40,000 clones, with over 75% found just once. The specimen was peripheral blood. The receptors shown here come from a man aged 60-69 years with active COVID-19.

This sequence joins TRBV15 and TRBJ2-7, with D perhaps TRBD1 (6 bases). The germline V gene encodes CDR1 LNHNV and CDR2 YYDKDF (reference sequence). V lost 0 bases and J 0 bases, leaving 18 bases between the germline ends. CDR3 size: 18 residues. The CDR3 region has the DNA TGTGCCACCAGCAGAGACCACATGGACAGCTTAAGCTCCTACGAGCAGTACTTC. Translating gives CATSRDHMDSLSSYEQYF. Using reference TRBV15 and TRBJ2-7 for the parts outside the CDR3, the full variable domain is DAMVIQNPRYQVTQFGKPVTLSCSQTLNHNVMYWYQQKSSQAPKLLFHYYDKDFNNEADTPDNFQSRRPNTSFCFLDIRSPGLGDTAMYLCATSRDHMDSLSSYEQYFGPGTRLTVT.

The chain joins TRBV28 to TRBJ2-3; 9 bases line up with TRBD2. V lost 4 bases, J lost 0 bases, and 5 bases stayed unmatched. Germline V CDR1 and CDR2: MDHEN, SYDVKM. CDR3 length: 16 residues. The CDR3 DNA reads TGTGCCAGCAGTTCCCATCTAGCGGGAAGCACAGATACGCAGTATTTT. It codes for CASSSHLAGSTDTQYF.

DNA for the CDR3: TGTGCCATCAGTGGAAGGGGACTAGCGGGAGAAGTAAACACCGGGGAGCTGTTTTTT. As protein: CAISGRGLAGEVNTGELFF. V gene TRBV10-3 combines with J gene TRBJ2-2; 14 bases agree with TRBD2. The length of the CDR3 is 19 residues. Looked up from germline, CDR1 is ENHRY and CDR2 is SYGVKD. After removal of 4 bases from V and 2 bases from J, the junction contained 9 bases not matched to a gene.

The chain recombines TRBV30 with TRBJ2-2; perhaps TRBD1 as D (5 bases). Germline V lookup: CDR1 GTSNPN, CDR2 SVGIG (reference sequence). The CDR3 runs 12 residues. V was shortened by 1 base and J by 8 bases, with 8 bases between the two germline ends. The CDR3 DNA sequence: TGTGCCTGGAGTGACTCAGGGGGGGAGCTGTTTTTT. Translation gives CAWSDSGGELFF.

The CDR3 reads CASSLGTGDGDEQYF. The CDR3, as DNA: TGTGCCAGCTCACTCGGGACAGGGGACGGCGACGAGCAGTACTTC. The chain links TRBV18 to TRBJ2-7; 10 bases line up with TRBD1. CDR1 is KGHSH and CDR2 is LQKENI in the germline V gene. The CDR3 consists of 15 residues. After removal of 4 bases from V and 5 bases from J, the junction contained 8 bases not matched to a gene.